These T cell receptor beta chains were read from a single sample in a study of blood T cell repertoires in COVID-19. Clones were read by immunoSEQ multiplex PCR, and TCRdb kept only the in-frame ones, dropping some. The repertoire consists of roughly 34,000 clones, with 91% occurring once and the leading ten covering 9.9%. What was sequenced was peripheral blood. These receptors were taken from a human donor with active COVID-19. The donor label of this sample is uncertain. The CDR3 runs from the conserved cysteine through the conserved F or W.

J: TRBJ1-3; V: TRBV4-1; CDR3: CASSQDGTVSGNTIYF
J: TRBJ2-7; V: TRBV4-2; CDR3: CASSQPSSGRAGEQYF
J: TRBJ2-5; V: TRBV7-2; CDR3: CASSLERQGWETQYF
J: TRBJ2-1; V: TRBV2; CDR3: CASTVLAGSLDEQFF
J: TRBJ2-1; V: TRBV15; CDR3: CATSNGVLVSDEQFF
J: TRBJ1-2; V: TRBV5-4; CDR3: CASSTDRVGYGYTF
J: TRBJ1-2; V: TRBV7-2; CDR3: CASSKDRDHGYTF
J: TRBJ1-6; V: TRBV4-1; CDR3: CASSQSLTGNSPLHF
J: TRBJ1-1; V: TRBV10-3; CDR3: CAIRPVQGQNTEAFF
J: TRBJ1-1; V: TRBV3-1/TRBV3-2; CDR3: CASSQDTRNTEAFF
J: TRBJ1-4; V: TRBV7-8; CDR3: CASSPMTGPNEKLFF
J: TRBJ2-7; V: TRBV27; CDR3: CASSLSWAGEEQYF
J: TRBJ2-7; V: TRBV6-2/TRBV6-3; CDR3: CASSYSNRRGGTYEQYF
J: TRBJ2-1; V: TRBV7-6; CDR3: CASSLDVNFNDEQFF
J: TRBJ1-1; V: TRBV16; CDR3: CASSRGQGIMNTEAFF
J: TRBJ2-7; V: TRBV28; CDR3: CASILGVTGSEQYF
J: TRBJ2-3; V: TRBV12-3/TRBV12-4; CDR3: CASSSGTGRSQYF
J: TRBJ2-1; V: TRBV19; CDR3: CASSRTGYNEQFF
J: TRBJ1-2; V: TRBV30; CDR3: CAWSVSWTGSNYGYTF
J: TRBJ2-2; V: TRBV29-1; CDR3: CSVRLGTGNTGELFF
J: TRBJ2-7; V: TRBV19; CDR3: CASTGGQLFEQYF
J: TRBJ2-3; V: TRBV25-1; CDR3: CASSATVHTDTQYF